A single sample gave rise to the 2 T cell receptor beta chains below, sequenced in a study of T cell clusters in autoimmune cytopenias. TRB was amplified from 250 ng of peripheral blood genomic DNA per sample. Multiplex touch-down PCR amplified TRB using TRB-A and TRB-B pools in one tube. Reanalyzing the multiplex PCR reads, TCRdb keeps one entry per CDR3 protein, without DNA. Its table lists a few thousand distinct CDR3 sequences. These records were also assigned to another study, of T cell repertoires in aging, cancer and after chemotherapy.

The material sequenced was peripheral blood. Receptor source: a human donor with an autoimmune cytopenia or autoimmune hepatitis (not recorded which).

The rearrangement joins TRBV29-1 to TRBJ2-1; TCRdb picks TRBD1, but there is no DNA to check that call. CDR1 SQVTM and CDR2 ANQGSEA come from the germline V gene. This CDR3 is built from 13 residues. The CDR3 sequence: CSVGAGGPDEQFF.

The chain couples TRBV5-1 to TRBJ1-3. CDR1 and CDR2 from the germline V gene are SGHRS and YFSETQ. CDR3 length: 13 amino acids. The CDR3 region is CASKDGRGNTIYF.